Included here is one T cell receptor (beta chain) sequence, with context. Its antigen is unknown. No much larger clone is present one base from it, and per-base qualities are unavailable. Library generation was performed with the immunoSEQ multiplex PCR assay. RNA was extracted from all samples and reverse transcribed into cDNA, which served as template for TCR sequencing. SuperScript III was used to make first-strand cDNA, primed with a 2:1 mix of oligo-dT and random hexamers. A synthetic immune receptor repertoire was used to assess amplification bias, and residual bias was removed computationally. From the authors' description of their analysis: Raw reads were preprocessed for error removal, and CDR3 was defined according to IMGT conventions as running from the conserved cysteine to phenylalanine. Clonality was calculated as 1 minus Shannon entropy normalized by log2 of the number of productive unique TCRs. Whether each scalp clone was CD4 or CD8 was inferred by checking scalp TCRbeta sequences against the CD4 and CD8 repertoires from sorted blood. This is the immuneACCESS table as TCRdb keeps it, with only in-frame sequences that have V and J called. A part of the clones is gone; compared with another copy, unresolved V genes explain less than half, and the rest is unexplained. The DNA gave D and trimming, while V, J and clone size come from that table. The sample table records 150,000 to 200,000 clones; 50% to 60% of these occur just once. About 14% of the sample lies in the top ten.

The data were obtained in a study of CD8+ T cells in alopecia areata (dated by TCRdb to the late 2010s). About the study as a whole: The treated patients took part in an open-label pilot trial in which moderate-to-severe alopecia areata was treated with oral tofacitinib at 5 to 10 mg twice daily. Tofacitinib was given for 6 to 18 months, followed by 6 months of follow-up off drug to assess delayed response and recurrence. To study T cell clonal expansion in alopecia areata, the researchers applied high-throughput TCRbeta sequencing to both the C3H/HeJ mouse model and human patients. In humans, TCRbeta sequencing was performed on scalp tissue and on sorted CD4+ and CD8+ peripheral blood T cells from healthy controls and from patients with patchy or totalis/universalis alopecia areata. Patients on tofacitinib were biopsied at baseline and after 4 and 24 weeks of treatment, and several of the patients also had a later scalp biopsy. Scalp clonality was compared across normal scalp (n=4), patchy alopecia areata scalp (n=8), and alopecia totalis/universalis scalp (n=8). RNA was extracted with the PAXgene miRNA kit for fixed scalp, the miRNeasy kit for PBMCs, and the RNeasy kit for mouse skin. TCRbeta CDR3 regions were amplified by immunoSEQ multiplex PCR using 35 Vbeta forward and 13 Jbeta reverse primers. The paper's findings and limits, for the study overall: Compared with mice, TCR sequences shared between patients were less clear, possibly partly because of HLA diversity across the patient population. Higher clonality and more expanded CD8+ clones were observed in lesional scalp than in normal scalp, particularly in alopecia totalis/universalis, a finding suggestive of antigenic drive. Resident alphabeta T cells in normal human skin are also sequenced, complicating scalp TCR repertoire analysis, unlike mouse skin dominated by gammadelta T cells.

Taken with the paper, the label for time point translates to: baseline before oral tofacitinib. From alopecia areata patients, peripheral blood was collected along with lesional scalp punch biopsies. PBMCs were isolated by density centrifugation and stained for CD3, CD4 and CD8, after which CD4+ and CD8+ T cells were sorted on a FACSAria. The receptor comes from a human donor with alopecia areata. Here the sequenced sample was CD4+ T cells sorted from blood, taken at week 0.

The CDR3 protein sequence reads: CASSPKGMIANYGYTF. The bases are TGTGCCAGCAGCCCGAAGGGGATGATAGCTAACTATGGCTACACCTTC. The sequence links TRBV11-3 to TRBJ1-2, and perhaps TRBD1 as D gene, on 5 matching bases. V and J lose 5 bases and 0 bases, and a span of 16 bases separates them. The germline V gene yields SGHNT for CDR1 and YENEEA for CDR2. Spanning cysteine to phenylalanine, the CDR3 consists of 16 amino acids. Of the read, only the CDR3 DNA is kept; its 48 bases are in frame from base 1.